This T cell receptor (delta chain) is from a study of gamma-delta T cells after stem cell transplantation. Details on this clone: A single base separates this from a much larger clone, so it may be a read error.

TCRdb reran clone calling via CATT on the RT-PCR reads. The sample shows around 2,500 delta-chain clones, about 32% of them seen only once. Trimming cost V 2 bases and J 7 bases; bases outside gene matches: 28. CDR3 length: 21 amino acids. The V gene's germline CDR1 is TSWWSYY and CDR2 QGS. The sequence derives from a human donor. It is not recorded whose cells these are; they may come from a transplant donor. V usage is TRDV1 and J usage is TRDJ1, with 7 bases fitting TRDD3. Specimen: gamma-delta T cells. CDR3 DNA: TGTGCTCTTGGGGAAGCCTCCCTCCTGCTGACTTACTGGGGCCCTCCGGGTAAACTCATCTTT. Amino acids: CALGEASLLLTYWGPPGKLIF.